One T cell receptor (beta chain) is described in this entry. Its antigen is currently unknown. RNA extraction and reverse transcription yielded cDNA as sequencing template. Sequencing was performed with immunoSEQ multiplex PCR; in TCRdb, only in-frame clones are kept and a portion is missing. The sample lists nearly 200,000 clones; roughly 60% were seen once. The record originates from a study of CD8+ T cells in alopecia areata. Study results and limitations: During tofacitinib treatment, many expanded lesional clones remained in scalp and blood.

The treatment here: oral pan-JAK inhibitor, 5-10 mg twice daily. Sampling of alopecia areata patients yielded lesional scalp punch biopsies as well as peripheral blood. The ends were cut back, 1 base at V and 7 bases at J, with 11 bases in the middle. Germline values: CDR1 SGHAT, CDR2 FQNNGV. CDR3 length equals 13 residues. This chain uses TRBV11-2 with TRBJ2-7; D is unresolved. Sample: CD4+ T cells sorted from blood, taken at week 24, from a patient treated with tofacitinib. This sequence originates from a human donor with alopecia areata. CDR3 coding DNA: TGTGCCAGCAGCTTAGGGGCAGGCACGGAGCAGTACTTC. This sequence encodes CASSLGAGTEQYF.